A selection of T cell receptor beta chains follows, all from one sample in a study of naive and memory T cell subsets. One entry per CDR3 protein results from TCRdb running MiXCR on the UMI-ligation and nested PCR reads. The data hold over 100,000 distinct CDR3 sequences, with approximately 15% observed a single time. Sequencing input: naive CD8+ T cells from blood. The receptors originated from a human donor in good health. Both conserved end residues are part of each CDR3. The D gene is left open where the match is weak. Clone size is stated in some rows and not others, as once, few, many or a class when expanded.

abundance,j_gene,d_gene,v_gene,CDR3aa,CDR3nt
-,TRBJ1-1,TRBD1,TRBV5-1,CASSRDRGSNTEAFF,TGCGCCAGCAGCCGGGACAGGGGTTCCAACACTGAAGCTTTCTTT
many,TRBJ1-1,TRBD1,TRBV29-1,CSVKTGGFPTEAFF,TGCAGCGTGAAGACAGGGGGCTTTCCCACTGAAGCTTTCTTT
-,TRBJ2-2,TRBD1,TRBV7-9,CASTPGQGNTGELFF,TGTGCCAGCACCCCGGGACAGGGCAACACCGGGGAGCTGTTTTTT
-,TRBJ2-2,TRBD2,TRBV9,CASSVNKREGSNTGELFF,TGTGCCAGCAGCGTAAATAAGCGGGAGGGCTCGAACACCGGGGAGCTGTTTTTT
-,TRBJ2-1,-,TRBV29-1,CSVELETREVF,TGCAGCGTTGAGTTGGAGACTAGAGAGGTCTTC
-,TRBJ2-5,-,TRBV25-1,CASSEWGQGETQYF,TGTGCCAGCAGTGAATGGGGACAAGGAGAGACCCAGTACTTC
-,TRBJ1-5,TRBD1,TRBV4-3,CASSQGQGRQPQHF,TGCGCCAGCAGCCAAGGACAGGGTCGGCAGCCCCAGCATTTT
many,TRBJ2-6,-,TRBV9,CASSVGAGANVLTF,TGTGCCAGCAGCGTAGGGGCTGGGGCCAACGTCCTGACTTTC
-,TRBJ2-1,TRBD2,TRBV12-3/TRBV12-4,CASSFPSGGNPREQFF,TGTGCCAGCAGTTTTCCAAGCGGGGGGAACCCCAGGGAGCAGTTCTTC
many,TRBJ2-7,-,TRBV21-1,CASSKPSRSHEQYF,TGTGCCAGCAGCAAACCGTCTCGAAGCCACGAGCAGTACTTC
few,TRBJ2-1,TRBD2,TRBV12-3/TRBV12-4,CASSPWANSGRANEQFF,TGTGCCAGCAGTCCTTGGGCTAATAGCGGGAGGGCCAATGAGCAGTTCTTC
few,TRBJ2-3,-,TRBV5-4,CASSLAESDTDTQYF,TGTGCCAGCAGCTTGGCTGAGAGTGACACAGATACGCAGTATTTT
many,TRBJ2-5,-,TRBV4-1,CASSQDYSQETQYF,TGCGCCAGCAGCCAAGATTACAGTCAAGAGACCCAGTACTTC
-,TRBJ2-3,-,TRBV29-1,CSVEDFKPPDTQYF,TGCAGCGTTGAAGATTTCAAGCCTCCAGATACGCAGTATTTT
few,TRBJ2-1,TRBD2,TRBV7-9,CASSLGAGKRGEQFF,TGTGCCAGCAGCTTAGGAGCGGGAAAGCGGGGTGAGCAGTTCTTC
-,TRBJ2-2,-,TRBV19,CASSIRARRDTGELFF,TGTGCCAGTAGTATTCGGGCGCGACGGGACACCGGGGAGCTGTTTTTT
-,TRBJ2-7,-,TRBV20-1,CSAARDGYLPEQYF,TGCAGTGCTGCCCGGGACGGGTATTTACCCGAGCAGTACTTC
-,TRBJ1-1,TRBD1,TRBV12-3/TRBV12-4,CASSRQGPEAFF,TGTGCCAGCAGTCGACAGGGGCCTGAAGCTTTCTTT
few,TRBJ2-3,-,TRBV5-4,CASSLAGRISTDTQYF,TGTGCCAGCAGCTTGGCCGGACGAATTAGCACAGATACGCAGTATTTT
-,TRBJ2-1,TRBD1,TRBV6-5,CASSRTGQGNEQFF,TGTGCCAGCAGCCGCACCGGACAGGGCAATGAGCAGTTCTTC
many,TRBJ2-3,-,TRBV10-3,CAISENIQATDTQYF,TGTGCCATCAGTGAGAATATACAGGCAACAGATACGCAGTATTTT
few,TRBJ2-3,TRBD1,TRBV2,CATQPDRARTDTQYF,TGTGCCACGCAGCCGGACAGGGCACGCACAGATACGCAGTATTTT
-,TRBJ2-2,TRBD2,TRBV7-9,CASSLVPSGGAGELFF,TGTGCCAGCAGCTTAGTTCCTAGCGGGGGAGCCGGGGAGCTGTTTTTT
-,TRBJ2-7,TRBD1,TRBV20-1,CSARDRDRVPNEQYF,TGCAGTGCTAGGGACCGGGACAGGGTTCCTAACGAGCAGTACTTC
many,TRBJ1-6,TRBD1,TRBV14,CASSQDWDRDSPLHF,TGTGCCAGCAGCCAAGATTGGGACAGAGATTCACCCCTCCACTTT
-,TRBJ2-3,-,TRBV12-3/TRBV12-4,CASTSSGLPPSGFQTHTDTQYF,TGTGCCAGCACCTCAAGCGGGCTCCCGCCTTCAGGGTTCCAAACACACACAGATACGCAGTATTTT
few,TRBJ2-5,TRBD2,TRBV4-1,CASSQGDYAETQYF,TGCGCCAGCAGCCAAGGGGACTACGCGGAGACCCAGTACTTC
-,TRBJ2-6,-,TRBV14,CASSQGDSGANVLTF,TGTGCCAGCAGCCAAGGGGACTCTGGGGCCAACGTCCTGACTTTC
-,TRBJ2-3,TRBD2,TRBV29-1,CSVRELSDTQYF,TGCAGCGTGCGGGAGTTGTCAGATACGCAGTATTTT
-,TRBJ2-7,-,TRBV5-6,CASSLDRDTFYEQYF,TGTGCCAGCAGCCTTGACCGGGACACCTTCTACGAGCAGTACTTC
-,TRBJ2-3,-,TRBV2,CASSEARSNTDTQYF,TGTGCCAGCAGTGAAGCGCGTAGCAACACAGATACGCAGTATTTT
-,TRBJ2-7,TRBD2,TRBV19,CASSPLPGLAAYEQYF,TGTGCCAGTAGCCCGCTCCCGGGACTAGCGGCCTACGAGCAGTACTTC
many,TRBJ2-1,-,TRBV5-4,CASTNRVDYNEQFF,TGTGCCAGCACCAACCGTGTAGACTACAATGAGCAGTTCTTC
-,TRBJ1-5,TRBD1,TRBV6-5,CASSYHWDRRINQPQHF,TGTGCCAGCAGCTATCACTGGGACAGGCGAATAAATCAGCCCCAGCATTTT
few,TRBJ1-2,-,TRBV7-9,CASTQPGPVALNYGYTF,TGTGCCAGCACCCAACCGGGACCCGTCGCCCTTAACTATGGCTACACCTTC
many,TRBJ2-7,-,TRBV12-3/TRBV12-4,CASAVFLGFEQNF,TGTGCCAGCGCCGTGTTCCTGGGCTTCGAGCAGAACTTC
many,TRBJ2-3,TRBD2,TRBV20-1,CSARGQTSGRARSTDTQYF,TGCAGTGCTAGGGGCCAGACTAGCGGGAGGGCTCGGAGCACAGATACGCAGTATTTT
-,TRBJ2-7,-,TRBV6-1,CASSASGTAWDEQYF,TGTGCCAGCAGTGCGTCCGGGACTGCTTGGGACGAGCAGTACTTC
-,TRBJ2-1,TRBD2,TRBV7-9,CASSILLAGGYNEQFF,TGTGCCAGCAGCATCCTTCTAGCGGGAGGGTACAATGAGCAGTTCTTC
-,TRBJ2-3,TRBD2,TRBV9,CASSASSSGGLTDTQYF,TGTGCCAGCAGCGCATCTTCTAGCGGGGGCCTCACAGATACGCAGTATTTT
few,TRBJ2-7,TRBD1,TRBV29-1,CSVATGGGYEQYF,TGCAGCGTTGCGACAGGGGGCGGTTACGAGCAGTACTTC
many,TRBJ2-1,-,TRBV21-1,CASSKPRANEQFF,TGTGCCAGCAGCAAGCCCAGGGCTAATGAGCAGTTCTTC
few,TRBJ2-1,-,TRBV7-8,CASSPTRANEQFF,TGTGCCAGCAGCCCCACTAGGGCCAATGAGCAGTTCTTC
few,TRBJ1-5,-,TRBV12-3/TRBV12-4,CASSRLLGGPSQPQHF,TGTGCCAGCAGTCGCCTCCTGGGAGGGCCCAGCCAGCCCCAGCATTTT
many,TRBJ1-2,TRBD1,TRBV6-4,CASSPTLTGMHGYTF,TGTGCCAGCAGTCCAACCCTGACAGGGATGCATGGCTACACCTTC
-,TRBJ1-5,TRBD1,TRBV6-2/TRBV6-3,CASNNLLDRGSGQGYQPQHF,TGTGCCAGCAACAACTTATTAGATCGGGGGTCGGGACAGGGGTATCAGCCCCAGCATTTT
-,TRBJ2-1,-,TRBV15,CATCPLASFYNEQFF,TGTGCCACCTGCCCCCTAGCGTCTTTCTACAATGAGCAGTTCTTC
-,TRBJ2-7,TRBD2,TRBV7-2,CASSSGGGYEQYF,TGTGCCAGCAGCTCGGGAGGGGGCTACGAGCAGTACTTC
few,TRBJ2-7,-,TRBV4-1,CASSQDGGPITYEQYF,TGCGCCAGCAGCCAAGATGGTGGACCCATCACCTACGAGCAGTACTTC
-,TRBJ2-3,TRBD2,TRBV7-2,CASSLLAVDGNTQYF,TGTGCCAGCAGCTTACTAGCGGTGGATGGGAATACGCAGTATTTT
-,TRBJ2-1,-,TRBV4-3,CASSQDPGTYNEQFF,TGCGCCAGCAGCCAAGACCCAGGGACTTACAATGAGCAGTTCTTC
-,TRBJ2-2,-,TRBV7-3,CASSSLAPALNTGELFF,TGTGCCAGCAGCTCCCTAGCGCCGGCACTTAACACCGGGGAGCTGTTTTTT
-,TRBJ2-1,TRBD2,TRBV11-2,CASSLGTSGDSGQFF,TGTGCCAGCAGCTTAGGTACTAGCGGTGACTCGGGGCAGTTCTTC
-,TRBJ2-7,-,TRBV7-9,CASSHIGATYEQYF,TGTGCCAGCAGCCATATAGGGGCGACCTACGAGCAGTACTTC
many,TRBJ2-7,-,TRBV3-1,CASSQDPNGPYEQYF,TGTGCCAGCAGCCAAGATCCTAACGGTCCCTACGAGCAGTACTTC